This entry features one T cell receptor beta chain sequence. Next came a second PCR, run for roughly 6 to 11 cycles, which used a sample-barcoded 5' primer along with a J-beta primer mix. TCRdb re-derived calls from the 5' RACE reads in MiXCR, one entry per CDR3 protein. This sample has roughly 800,000 distinct CDR3 sequences, with about 62% found just once. This record belongs to a study of blood T cells in healthy people across ages. The clonotype comes from a man younger than 40 in good health. The sequenced material came from blood.

The CDR3 loop is CSALRDTQSGFF. The CDR3 bases are TGCAGTGCCCTCCGGGACACTCAAAGCGGGTTCTTC. This chain joins TRBV20-1 and TRBJ2-1, with D possibly TRBD1 on 6 matching bases. V lost 6 bases and J 15 bases, leaving 21 bases between the germline ends. CDR1 is DFQATT and CDR2 is SNEGSKA in the germline V gene (reference sequence). This CDR3 region has 12 residues.